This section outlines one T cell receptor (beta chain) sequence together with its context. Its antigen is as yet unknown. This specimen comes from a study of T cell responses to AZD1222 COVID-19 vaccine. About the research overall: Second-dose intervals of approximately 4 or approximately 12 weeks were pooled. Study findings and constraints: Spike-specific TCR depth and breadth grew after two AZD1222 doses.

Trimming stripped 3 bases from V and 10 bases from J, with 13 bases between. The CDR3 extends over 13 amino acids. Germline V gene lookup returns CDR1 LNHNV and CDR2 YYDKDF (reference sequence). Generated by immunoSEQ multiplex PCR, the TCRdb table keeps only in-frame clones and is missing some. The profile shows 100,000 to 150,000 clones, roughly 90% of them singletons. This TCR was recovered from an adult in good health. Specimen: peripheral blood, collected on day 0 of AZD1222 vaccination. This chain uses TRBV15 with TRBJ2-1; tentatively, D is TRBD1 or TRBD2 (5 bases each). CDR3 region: CATSSIMRGEQFF. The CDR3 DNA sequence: TGTGCCACCAGCAGTATCATGAGGGGCGAGCAGTTCTTC.